What follows are 6 T cell receptor beta chains derived from one specimen sequenced in a study of blood T cell repertoires in COVID-19 (dated by TCRdb to 2020 to 2022). Libraries came from the immunoSEQ multiplex PCR assay. TCRdb re-hosts the immuneACCESS table, in-frame sequences only. Its copies lack some clones; in the studies checked, an unresolved V gene accounts for under half of them, and the cause for the rest is not known. This sample lists about 160,000 clones; roughly 80% were detected once. The top ten hold 15% to 20% of the sample. Sequenced sample: peripheral blood. The receptors originated from a woman of 80 years or more with acute or convalescent COVID-19.

The rearrangement uses TRBV4-2 and TRBJ2-1, with a tentative D call TRBD2 (6 bases). This CDR3 spans 15 amino acids. Per the germline V gene, CDR1 is LGHNA and CDR2 is YNFKEQ. V lost 0 bases and J lost 5, with 11 bases in between. The CDR3 loop is CASSQDRASDNEQFF. The CDR3 DNA reads as TGTGCCAGCAGCCAAGATCGGGCTAGCGACAATGAGCAGTTCTTC.

The table lists this clone with a few counts. The chain combines TRBV28 with TRBJ1-1; tentative D call: TRBD1 (5 bases). The CDR3 runs to 13 residues. V dropped 6 bases and J dropped 5 bases, with 13 bases sitting between them. The germline gives CDR1 MDHEN, CDR2 SYDVKM. CDR3 loop: CASRLQGATEAFF. In DNA, the CDR3 is TGTGCCAGCAGGCTTCAAGGGGCTACTGAAGCTTTCTTT.

The chain employs TRBV5-5 and TRBJ2-7; 8 nucleotides align to TRBD2. V trimming: 9 bases; J trimming: 3 bases; junction bases outside the gene matches: 17. The CDR3 has 16 amino acids. Looked up from germline, CDR1 is SGHKS and CDR2 is YYEKEE (reference sequence). The CDR3 nucleotides are TGTGCCAACCCCGGTAGAGCGGGAGTTGGCTTCTACGAGCAGTACTTC. Its protein is CANPGRAGVGFYEQYF.

This clone appeared a single time. This chain connects TRBV4-2 to TRBJ2-5, with TRBD2 identical over 11 bases. Germline V gives CDR1 LGHNA, CDR2 YNFKEQ. The CDR3 is made up of 16 amino acids. Losses at the gene ends were 1 base for V and 5 bases for J; bases not matched to a gene: 6. CDR3 protein: CASSQGLAGGRETQYF. The CDR3 nucleotides read TGTGCCAGCAGCCAAGGGCTAGCGGGAGGAAGGGAGACCCAGTACTTC.

This clone has a handful of counts. The chain links TRBV7-8 to TRBJ2-3; D perhaps matches TRBD2 (5 bases). Germline V lookup: CDR1 SGHVS, CDR2 FQNEAQ. V shed 2 bases and J shed 0 bases, with 12 bases lying between them. The CDR3 runs to 16 residues. CDR3 amino acids: CASSLTEGLSTDTQYF. The CDR3 DNA reads as TGTGCCAGCAGCTTAACAGAGGGTCTGAGCACAGATACGCAGTATTTT. Combining the CDR3 with reference TRBV7-8 and TRBJ2-3 gives the whole variable domain GAGVSQSPRYKVAKRGQDVALRCDPISGHVSLFWYQQALGQGPEFLTYFQNEAQLDKSGLPSDRFFAERPEGSVSTLKIQRTQQEDSAVYLCASSLTEGLSTDTQYFGPGTRLTVL.

In the case of this clone: At one of its ends the junction is not consistent with the germline gene, which may arise from a read error. This chain links TRBV6-5 with TRBJ1-1; D call uncertain. The CDR3 has 14 amino acids. Germline CDR1 MNHEY, CDR2 SVGAGI. CDR3 region: CASSQMARNSEAFF. CDR3 coding DNA: TGTGCCAGCAGTCAAATGGCGAGAAACAGTGAAGCTTTCTTT.